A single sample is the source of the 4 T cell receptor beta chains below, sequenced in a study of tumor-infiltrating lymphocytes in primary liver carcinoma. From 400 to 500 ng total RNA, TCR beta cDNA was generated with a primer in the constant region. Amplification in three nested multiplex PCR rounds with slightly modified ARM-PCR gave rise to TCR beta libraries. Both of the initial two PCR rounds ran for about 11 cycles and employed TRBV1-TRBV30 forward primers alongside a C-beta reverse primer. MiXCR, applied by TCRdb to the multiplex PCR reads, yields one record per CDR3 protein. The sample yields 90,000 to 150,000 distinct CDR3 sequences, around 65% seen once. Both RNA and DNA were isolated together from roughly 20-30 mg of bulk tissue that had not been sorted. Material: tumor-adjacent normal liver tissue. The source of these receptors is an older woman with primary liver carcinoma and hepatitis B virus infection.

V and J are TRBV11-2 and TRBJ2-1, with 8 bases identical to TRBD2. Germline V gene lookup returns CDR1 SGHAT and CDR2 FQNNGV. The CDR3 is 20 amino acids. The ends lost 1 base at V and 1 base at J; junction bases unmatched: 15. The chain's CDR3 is CASSLVIGTGGPRSYNEQFF. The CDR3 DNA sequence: TGTGCCAGCAGCTTAGTGATCGGAACGGGAGGGCCCCGTTCCTACAATGAGCAGTTCTTC. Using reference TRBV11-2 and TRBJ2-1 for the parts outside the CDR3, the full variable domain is EAGVAQSPRYKIIEKRQSVAFWCNPISGHATLYWYQQILGQGPKLLIQFQNNGVVDDSQLPKDRFSAERLKGVDSTLKIQPAKLEDSAVYLCASSLVIGTGGPRSYNEQFFGPGTRLTVL.

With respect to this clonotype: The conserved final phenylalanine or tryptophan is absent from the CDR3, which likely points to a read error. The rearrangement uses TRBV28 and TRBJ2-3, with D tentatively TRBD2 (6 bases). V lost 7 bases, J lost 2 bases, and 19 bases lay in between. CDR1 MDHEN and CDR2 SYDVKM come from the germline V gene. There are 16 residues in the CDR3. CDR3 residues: CASNFRGSGFTDTQYI. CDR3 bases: TGTGCCAGCAATTTTAGAGGAAGCGGGTTCACAGATACGCAGTATATT.

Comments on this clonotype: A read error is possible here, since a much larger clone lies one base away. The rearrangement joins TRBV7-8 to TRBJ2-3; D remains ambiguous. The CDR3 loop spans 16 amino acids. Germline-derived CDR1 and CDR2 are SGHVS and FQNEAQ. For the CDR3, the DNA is TGTGCCTGCAGCTTAAAGTGGATCTGGCAGGAGAGTACGCAGTATTTT. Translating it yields CACSLKWIWQESTQYF.

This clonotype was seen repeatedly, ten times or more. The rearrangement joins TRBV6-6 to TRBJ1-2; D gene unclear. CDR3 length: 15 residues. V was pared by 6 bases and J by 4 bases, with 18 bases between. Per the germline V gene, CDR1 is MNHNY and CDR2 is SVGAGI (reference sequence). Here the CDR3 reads CASSHGPRDGYGYTF. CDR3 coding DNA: TGTGCCAGCAGCCACGGACCCCGAGACGGCTATGGCTACACCTTC.